The 20 T cell receptor beta chains given below trace back to one sample, sequenced in a study of pediatric ulcerative colitis. The method was immunoSEQ multiplex PCR; TCRdb's version includes in-frame clones alone and lacks a portion of them. The profile shows 44,000 or so clones, 60% to 85% of them singletons. During colonoscopy, one to two rectal pinch biopsies were collected. Specimen: gut tissue. The receptors shown here come from a girl under 18 with moderate ulcerative colitis.

The V and J genes are TRBV29-1 and TRBJ1-5; D call uncertain. Deletions cut 3 bases from V and 5 bases from J, with 11 bases between. CDR3 size: 13 residues. The germline gives CDR1 SQVTM, CDR2 ANQGSEA. CDR3 bases: TGCAGCGTTGAGTACGGGTTTGATCAGCCCCAGCATTTT. Protein product: CSVEYGFDQPQHF.

The rearrangement links TRBV18 to TRBJ1-6, with D perhaps matching TRBD1 (5 bases). Germline-derived CDR1 and CDR2 are KGHSH and LQKENI. The CDR3 extends over 16 amino acids. V was pared by 3 bases and J by 7 bases, with 16 bases between. CDR3 coding DNA: TGTGCCAGCTCACCTCCCAGCCAGGGCTGGAATTCACCCCTCCACTTT. This translates into CASSPPSQGWNSPLHF. Complete variable domain (other parts from reference TRBV18 and TRBJ1-6): NAGVMQNPRHLVRRRGQEARLRCSPMKGHSHVYWYRQLPEEGLKFMVYLQKENIIDESGMPKERFSAEFPKEGPSILRIQQVVRGDSAAYFCASSPPSQGWNSPLHFGNGTRLTVT.

The V gene is TRBV18, the J gene TRBJ1-1; 7 bases map to TRBD1. V shed 8 bases and J 1 base; nucleotides not matched to a gene: 4. This CDR3 region has 13 residues. CDR1 and CDR2 from the germline V gene are KGHSH and LQKENI. The CDR3 spells CASRQGSNTEAFF. DNA of the CDR3: TGTGCCAGCCGACAGGGTTCGAACACTGAAGCTTTCTTT. The variable domain in full, with the rest retrieved from reference TRBV18 and TRBJ1-1, is NAGVMQNPRHLVRRRGQEARLRCSPMKGHSHVYWYRQLPEEGLKFMVYLQKENIIDESGMPKERFSAEFPKEGPSILRIQQVVRGDSAAYFCASRQGSNTEAFFGQGTRLTVV.

The sample holds a few counts of this clone. The V and J genes are TRBV19 and TRBJ2-1, with 9 bases identical to TRBD1. CDR1 and CDR2 from the germline V gene are LNHDA and SQIVND (reference sequence). J gave up 3 bases and V 9 bases, and 6 bases lay outside the gene matches. The CDR3 length is 14 residues. In nucleotides, the CDR3 is TGTGCCAGCCGTCCGGGACAGGGCTACAATGAGCAGTTCTTC. This sequence encodes CASRPGQGYNEQFF.

This clone was found once. The chain joins TRBV29-1 to TRBJ2-7; possibly TRBD1 for D (5 bases). Germline lookup yields CDR1 SQVTM and CDR2 ANQGSEA. Between the trimmed V and J ends, which lost 3 bases and 2 bases, there was a span of 11 bases. CDR3 size: 13 residues. The chain's CDR3 is CSVEVGAPYEQYF. The CDR3 DNA sequence: TGCAGCGTTGAGGTAGGGGCCCCCTACGAGCAGTACTTC.

There are a few counts of this clone. The rearrangement joins TRBV9 to TRBJ1-1, with D perhaps TRBD1 (6 bases). In germline, CDR1 is SGDLS, CDR2 YYNGEE. The CDR3 consists of 14 residues. V shed 4 bases and J shed 1 base, with 11 bases lying between them. The CDR3, as DNA: TGTGCCAGCAGCCCATTGGACAGGAACACTGAAGCTTTCTTT. It yields the protein CASSPLDRNTEAFF.

This chain uses TRBV10-3 with TRBJ2-1; possible D gene TRBD1, 7 bases. The germline gives CDR1 ENHRY, CDR2 SYGVKD. Between the trimmed V and J ends, which lost 10 bases and 3 bases, there was a span of 16 bases. The length of the CDR3 is 14 residues. The CDR3 coding sequence is TGTGCCACCAGGGGGGACTTGTTCTACAATGAGCAGTTCTTC. This encodes CATRGDLFYNEQFF.

This chain joins TRBV10-3 and TRBJ1-5; tentatively, D is TRBD1 (6 bases). The CDR3 has 15 amino acids. The V gene lost 8 bases and the J gene lost 9 bases, with 23 bases spanning the gap. In germline, CDR1 is ENHRY, CDR2 SYGVKD. CDR3 region: CAIEGDGLPRRPQHF. For the CDR3, the DNA is TGTGCCATCGAGGGGGACGGACTTCCTAGGCGGCCCCAGCATTTT.

The CDR3 protein is CASSVGLGFDEKLFF. CDR3 in DNA: TGTGCCAGCAGCGTAGGTTTGGGTTTTGATGAAAAACTGTTTTTT. The chain joins TRBV9 to TRBJ1-4; D is ambiguous. Germline values: CDR1 SGDLS, CDR2 YYNGEE. CDR3 length: 15 amino acids. V was trimmed by 0 bases and J by 6 bases, leaving 12 bases between them.

This chain connects TRBV5-8 to TRBJ1-4, with D perhaps TRBD1 (5 bases). This CDR3 is 15 amino acids long. CDR1 is SGHTS, CDR2 YDEGEE, per germline. V lost 4 bases and J lost 4, with 14 bases in between. CDR3 bases: TGTGCCAGCAGCCCAGATGGGACCAGTAATGAAAAACTGTTTTTT. It encodes CASSPDGTSNEKLFF.

The gene calls are TRBV5-1 and TRBJ2-3; D not certain. V lost 2 bases to trimming and J lost 1 base, with 8 bases between them. The CDR3 consists of 14 residues. The germline V gene encodes CDR1 SGHRS and CDR2 YFSETQ. The CDR3 protein is CASSFSRGTDTQYF. The CDR3, as DNA: TGCGCCAGCAGCTTTAGTAGGGGCACAGATACGCAGTATTTT.

The V and J genes are TRBV29-1 and TRBJ2-2; no clear D gene. CDR1 and CDR2 (germline): SQVTM, ANQGSEA. The CDR3 has 12 amino acids. The ends were cut back, 5 bases at V and 4 bases at J, with 8 bases in the middle. The CDR3 nucleotides read TGCAGCGTTCTCATCCTCACCGGGGAGCTGTTTTTT. It is translated as CSVLILTGELFF.

The chain combines TRBV19 with TRBJ1-2, with 9 bases fitting TRBD1. The V segment lost 7 bases and the J segment 10 bases; nucleotides outside the gene matches: 10. The germline V gene has CDR1 LNHDA and CDR2 SQIVND (reference sequence). The CDR3 has 13 amino acids. Here the CDR3 reads CASTRTGVEVYTF. Here the CDR3 DNA reads TGTGCCAGTACTAGGACAGGGGTCGAGGTCTACACCTTC.

This chain's CDR3 is CASSPQEEQYF. The CDR3 nucleotides are TGTGCCAGCAGTCCCCAGGAGGAGCAGTACTTC. The chain has TRBV6-5 and TRBJ2-7; no reliable D call. The V end lost 5 bases, the J end lost 7 bases, and 9 bases lay between the germline ends. The CDR3 has 11 amino acids. Germline V CDR1 and CDR2: MNHEY, SVGAGI.

This clone was seen only once. The genes are TRBV6-4 and TRBJ2-1; weak D call: TRBD2 (5 bases). V lost 0 bases and J 8 bases, leaving 8 bases between the germline ends. The CDR3 totals 13 residues. CDR1 is MRHNA and CDR2 is SNTAGT in the germline V gene. CDR3 amino acids: CASSDSPGYEQFF. The CDR3, as DNA: TGTGCCAGCAGTGACTCGCCGGGGTATGAGCAGTTCTTC.

The J gene is TRBJ1-1, the V gene TRBV30; D ambiguous. Germline V lookup: CDR1 GTSNPN, CDR2 SVGIG (reference sequence). V lost 4 bases, J lost 2 bases, and 11 bases lay in between. The CDR3 is 13 residues long. The chain's CDR3 is CAWKEGFNTEAFF. The CDR3, as DNA: TGTGCCTGGAAAGAAGGGTTCAACACTGAAGCTTTCTTT.

The J gene is TRBJ2-4, the V gene TRBV10-2; D is undetermined. Germline V gene sequence: CDR1 WSHSY, CDR2 SAAADI. CDR3 length: 15 residues. V lost 2 bases, J lost 0 bases, and 8 bases lay in between. CDR3 sequence (DNA): TGCGCCAGCAGTGAGACGTGGGAAGCCAAAAACATTCAGTACTTC. Protein sequence: CASSETWEAKNIQYF.

The CDR3 region has the DNA TGCGCCAGCAGCCCTAATGGACTCGCCTTGGGGCAGCCCCAGCATTTT. Amino acid sequence: CASSPNGLALGQPQHF. This chain connects TRBV5-1 to TRBJ1-5; D is uncertain. Per germline, CDR1 SGHRS and CDR2 YFSETQ. The CDR3 is 16 residues long. Trimming shortened V by 4 bases and J by 7 bases, and 21 bases separated the two germline ends.

The genes are TRBV6-5 and TRBJ2-2; TRBD1 is a possible D gene (5 bases). The CDR3 is 13 amino acids. Deletions cut 5 bases from V and 8 bases from J, with 12 bases between. Per the germline V gene, CDR1 is MNHEY and CDR2 is SVGAGI. DNA of the CDR3: TGTGCCAGCAGTGAAAGAAGGGGTGGGGAGCTGTTTTTT. Residues: CASSERRGGELFF.

V is TRBV7-2 and J is TRBJ2-2; TRBD2 is a possible D gene (5 bases). Germline V gene data show CDR1 as SGHTA and CDR2 as FQGNSA. CDR3 length: 15 residues. Trimming shortened V by 2 bases and J by 1 base, and 8 bases separated the two germline ends. The CDR3: CASSLYGKNTGELFF. CDR3 bases: TGTGCCAGCAGCTTATACGGGAAGAACACCGGGGAGCTGTTTTTT.